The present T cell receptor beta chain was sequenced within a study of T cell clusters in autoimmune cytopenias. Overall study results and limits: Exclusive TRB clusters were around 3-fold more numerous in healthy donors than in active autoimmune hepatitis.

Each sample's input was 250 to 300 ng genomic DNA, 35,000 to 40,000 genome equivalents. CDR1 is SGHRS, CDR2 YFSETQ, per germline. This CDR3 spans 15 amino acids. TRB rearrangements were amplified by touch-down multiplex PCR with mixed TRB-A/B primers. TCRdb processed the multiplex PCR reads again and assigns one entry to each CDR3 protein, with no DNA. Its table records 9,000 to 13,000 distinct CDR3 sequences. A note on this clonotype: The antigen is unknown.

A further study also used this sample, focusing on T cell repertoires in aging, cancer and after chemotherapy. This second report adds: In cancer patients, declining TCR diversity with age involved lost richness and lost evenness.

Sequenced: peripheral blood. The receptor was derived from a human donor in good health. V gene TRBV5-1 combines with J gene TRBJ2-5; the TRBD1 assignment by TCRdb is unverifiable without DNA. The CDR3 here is CASSLGLGTQETQYF.